The clone carrying this TCR beta chain was detected once. Its antigen remains unidentified. TCRdb's table, derived via immunoSEQ multiplex PCR, lists solely in-frame clones and lacks some. The repertoire holds about 1.1 million clones, with around 82% as singletons. The data derive from a study of shared clonotypes between healthy human individuals. Overall study results and limits: Non-shared clonotypes had lower generation probabilities than those shared by all four donors.

This CDR3 comprises 14 residues. Trimming pared 5 bases from V and 0 bases from J, leaving 11 bases between. Germline values: CDR1 SEHNR, CDR2 FQNEAQ (reference sequence). This receptor was taken from a man between 18 and 29 years old in good health. Some clones in this sample may be carry-over from other donors' samples. The V call is TRBV7-9, the J call TRBJ2-7, with D tentatively TRBD2 (7 bases). Input material: memory CD4+ T cells from PBMCs. Subset here: CD45RA-negative fraction. The CDR3, as DNA: TGTGCCAGCAGCCCGGGGGGCTACTCCTACGAGCAGTACTTC. Translating it yields CASSPGGYSYEQYF.